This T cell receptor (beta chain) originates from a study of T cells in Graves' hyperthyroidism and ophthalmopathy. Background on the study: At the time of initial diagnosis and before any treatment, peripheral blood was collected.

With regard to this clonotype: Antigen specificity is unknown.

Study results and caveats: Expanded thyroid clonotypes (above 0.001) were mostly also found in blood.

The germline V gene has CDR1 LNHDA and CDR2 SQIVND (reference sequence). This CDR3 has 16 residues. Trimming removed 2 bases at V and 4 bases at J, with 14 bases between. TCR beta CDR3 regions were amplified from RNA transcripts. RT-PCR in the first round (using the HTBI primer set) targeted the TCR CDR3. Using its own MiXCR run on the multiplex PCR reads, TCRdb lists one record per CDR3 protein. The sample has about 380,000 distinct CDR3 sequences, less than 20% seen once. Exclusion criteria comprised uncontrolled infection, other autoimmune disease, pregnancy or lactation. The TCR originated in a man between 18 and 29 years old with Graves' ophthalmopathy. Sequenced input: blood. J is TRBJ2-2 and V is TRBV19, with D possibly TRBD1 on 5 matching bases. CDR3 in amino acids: CASSIYGRVTTGELFF. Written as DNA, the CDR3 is TGTGCCAGTAGTATATACGGCAGGGTGACCACCGGGGAGCTGTTTTTT.